This T cell receptor (beta chain) was documented in a study of response to subunit inactivated influenza vaccine. Study-wide results and caveats: T cells newly recruited by each seasonal influenza vaccination are few, the authors suggested.

The germline CDR1 and CDR2 sequences are MGHDK and SYGVNS. This CDR3 comprises 13 residues. This clonotype was counted between two and nine times. The antigen is undetermined. A junction boundary mismatches the germline segment, possibly from a read error. TCRdb called the RT-PCR reads again in MiXCR, with one record for every CDR3 protein. The table lists more than 400,000 distinct CDR3 sequences, roughly 7.6% of them singletons, with about an eighth in the top ten. The clonotype was recovered from a man aged 50 to 75 who received an inactivated influenza vaccine. This sample comprised PBMCs from blood, obtained about 24 months after vaccination. V gene TRBV25-1 combines with J gene TRBJ1-6; D call uncertain. CDR3 amino acids: CASSPSFNSPLHF. The CDR3 region has the DNA TGTGCCAGCAGTCCATCCTTTAATTCACCCCTCCACTTT.